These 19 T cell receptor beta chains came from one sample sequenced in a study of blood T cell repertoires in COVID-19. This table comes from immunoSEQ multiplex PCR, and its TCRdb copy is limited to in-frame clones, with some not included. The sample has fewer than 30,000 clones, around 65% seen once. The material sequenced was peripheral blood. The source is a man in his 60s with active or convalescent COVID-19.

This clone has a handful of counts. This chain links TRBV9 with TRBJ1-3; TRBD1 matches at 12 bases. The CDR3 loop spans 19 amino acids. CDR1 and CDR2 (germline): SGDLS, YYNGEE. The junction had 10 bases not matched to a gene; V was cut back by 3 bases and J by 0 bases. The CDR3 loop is CASSALIGTGGNSGNTIYF. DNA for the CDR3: TGTGCCAGCAGCGCCCTGATCGGGACAGGGGGCAACTCTGGAAACACCATATATTTT.

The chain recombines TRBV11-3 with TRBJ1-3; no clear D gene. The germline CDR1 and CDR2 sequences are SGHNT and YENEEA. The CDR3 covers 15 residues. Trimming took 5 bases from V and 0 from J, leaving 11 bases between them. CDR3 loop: CASSDVRVSGNTIYF. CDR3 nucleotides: TGTGCCAGCAGCGATGTCCGAGTCTCTGGAAACACCATATATTTT.

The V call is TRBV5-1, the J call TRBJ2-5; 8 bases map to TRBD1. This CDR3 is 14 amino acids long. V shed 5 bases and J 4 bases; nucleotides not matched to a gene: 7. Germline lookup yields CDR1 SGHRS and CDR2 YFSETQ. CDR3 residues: CASRPDRGGETQYF. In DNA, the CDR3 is TGCGCCAGCAGACCTGACAGGGGAGGAGAGACCCAGTACTTC.

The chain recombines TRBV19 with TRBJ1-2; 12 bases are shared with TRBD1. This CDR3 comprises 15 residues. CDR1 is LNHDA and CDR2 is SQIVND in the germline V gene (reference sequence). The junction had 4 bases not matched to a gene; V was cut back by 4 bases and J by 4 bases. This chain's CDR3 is CASSRGTGGIYGYTF. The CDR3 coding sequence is TGTGCCAGTAGTAGAGGGACAGGGGGCATCTATGGCTACACCTTC.

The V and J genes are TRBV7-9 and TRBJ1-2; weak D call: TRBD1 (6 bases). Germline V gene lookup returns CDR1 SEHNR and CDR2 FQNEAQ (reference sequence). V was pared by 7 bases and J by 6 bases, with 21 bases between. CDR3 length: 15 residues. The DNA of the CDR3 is TGTGCCAGCACCCGGATGCAGGGGAAGGGGGATGGCTACACCTTC. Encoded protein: CASTRMQGKGDGYTF.

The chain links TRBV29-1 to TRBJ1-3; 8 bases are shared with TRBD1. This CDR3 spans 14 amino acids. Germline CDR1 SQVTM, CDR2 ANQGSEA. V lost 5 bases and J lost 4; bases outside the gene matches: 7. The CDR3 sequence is CSVRQGSGGNTIYF. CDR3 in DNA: TGCAGCGTTAGACAGGGGTCGGGAGGAAACACCATATATTTT. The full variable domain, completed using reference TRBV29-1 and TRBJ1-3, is SAVISQKPSRDICQRGTSLTIQCQVDSQVTMMFWYRQQPGQSLTLIATANQGSEATYESGFVIDKFPISRPNLTFSTLTVSNMSPEDSSIYLCSVRQGSGGNTIYFGEGSWLTVV.

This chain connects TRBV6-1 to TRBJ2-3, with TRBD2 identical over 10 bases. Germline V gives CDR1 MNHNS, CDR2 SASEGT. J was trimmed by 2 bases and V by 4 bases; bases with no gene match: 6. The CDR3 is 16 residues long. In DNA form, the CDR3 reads TGTGCCAGCAGTGTATCTAGCGGGAGCCCCACAGATACGCAGTATTTT. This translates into CASSVSSGSPTDTQYF.

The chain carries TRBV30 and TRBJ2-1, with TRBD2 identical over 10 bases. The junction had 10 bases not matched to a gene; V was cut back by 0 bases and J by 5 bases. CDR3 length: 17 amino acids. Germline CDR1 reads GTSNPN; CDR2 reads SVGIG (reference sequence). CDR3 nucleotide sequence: TGTGCCTGGAGTGTTCGACCCCTAGCGGGAGTCGACAATGAGCAGTTCTTC. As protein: CAWSVRPLAGVDNEQFF.

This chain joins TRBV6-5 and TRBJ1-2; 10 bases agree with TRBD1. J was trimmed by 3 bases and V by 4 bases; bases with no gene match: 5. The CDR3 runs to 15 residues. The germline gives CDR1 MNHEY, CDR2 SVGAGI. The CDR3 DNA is TGTGCCAGCAGTTCGACAGGGGGCTTAGACTATGGCTACACCTTC. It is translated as CASSSTGGLDYGYTF.

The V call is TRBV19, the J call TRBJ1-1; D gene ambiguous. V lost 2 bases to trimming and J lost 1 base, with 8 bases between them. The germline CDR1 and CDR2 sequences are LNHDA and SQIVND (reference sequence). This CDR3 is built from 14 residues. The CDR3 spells CASSIQSPNTEAFF. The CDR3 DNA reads TGTGCCAGTAGTATACAGTCCCCGAACACTGAAGCTTTCTTT.

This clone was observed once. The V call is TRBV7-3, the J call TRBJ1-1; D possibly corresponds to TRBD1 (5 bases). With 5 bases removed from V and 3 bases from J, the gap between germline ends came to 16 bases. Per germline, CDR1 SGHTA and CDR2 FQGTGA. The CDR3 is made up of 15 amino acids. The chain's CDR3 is CASSPGTGVYTEAFF. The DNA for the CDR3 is TGTGCCAGCAGCCCAGGGACGGGGGTCTACACTGAAGCTTTCTTT.

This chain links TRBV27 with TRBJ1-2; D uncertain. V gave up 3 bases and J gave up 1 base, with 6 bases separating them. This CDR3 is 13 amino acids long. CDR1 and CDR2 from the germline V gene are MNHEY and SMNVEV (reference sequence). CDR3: CASSLRRNYGYTF. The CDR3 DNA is TGTGCCAGCAGTTTGCGGCGTAACTATGGCTACACCTTC.

The CDR3 bases are TGTGCCAGCAGCCCCAGGCGGGGGCTTGGGGGGGCGTCCAGCTATGGCTACACCTTC. It encodes CASSPRRGLGGASSYGYTF. The chain joins TRBV11-2 to TRBJ1-2, with a tentative D call TRBD1 (6 bases). CDR1 SGHAT and CDR2 FQNNGV come from the germline V gene. Trimming removed 5 bases from V and 4 bases from J, with 29 bases in between. The CDR3 has 19 residues.

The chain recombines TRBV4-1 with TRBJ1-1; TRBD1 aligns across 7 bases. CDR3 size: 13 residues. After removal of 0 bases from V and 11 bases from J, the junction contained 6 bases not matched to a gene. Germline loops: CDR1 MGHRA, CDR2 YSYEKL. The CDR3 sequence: CASSQDQGVTAFF. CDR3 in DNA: TGCGCCAGCAGCCAAGACCAGGGGGTAACGGCTTTCTTT.

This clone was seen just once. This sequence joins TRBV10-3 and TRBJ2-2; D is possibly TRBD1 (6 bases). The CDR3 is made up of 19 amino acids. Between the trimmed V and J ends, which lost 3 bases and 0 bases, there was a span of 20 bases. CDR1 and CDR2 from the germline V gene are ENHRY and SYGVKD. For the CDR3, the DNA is TGTGCCATCAGTGACTCTCCCCGGCAGGGGTTACCGAACACCGGGGAGCTGTTTTTT. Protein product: CAISDSPRQGLPNTGELFF.

CDR3 loop: CASSFRGGETQYF. The CDR3 DNA reads TGTGCCAGCAGTTTCAGGGGAGGGGAGACCCAGTACTTC. V and J are TRBV27 and TRBJ2-5; TRBD2 might be the D (7 bases). The germline gives CDR1 MNHEY, CDR2 SMNVEV (reference sequence). Trimming took 3 bases from V and 5 from J, leaving 10 bases between them. The CDR3 spans 13 residues.

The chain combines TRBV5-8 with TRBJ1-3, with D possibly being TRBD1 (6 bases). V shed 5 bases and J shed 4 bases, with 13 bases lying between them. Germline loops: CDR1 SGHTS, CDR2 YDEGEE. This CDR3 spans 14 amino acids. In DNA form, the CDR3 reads TGTGCCAGCAGGCCGCAGGGGTTCGGAAACACCATATATTTT. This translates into CASRPQGFGNTIYF.

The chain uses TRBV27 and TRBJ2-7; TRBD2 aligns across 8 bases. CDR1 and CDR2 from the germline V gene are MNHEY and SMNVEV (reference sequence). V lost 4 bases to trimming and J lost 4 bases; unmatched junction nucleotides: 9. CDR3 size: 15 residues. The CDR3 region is CASSSRLAGRYEQYF. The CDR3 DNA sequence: TGTGCCAGCAGTTCCAGATTAGCGGGAAGGTACGAGCAGTACTTC.

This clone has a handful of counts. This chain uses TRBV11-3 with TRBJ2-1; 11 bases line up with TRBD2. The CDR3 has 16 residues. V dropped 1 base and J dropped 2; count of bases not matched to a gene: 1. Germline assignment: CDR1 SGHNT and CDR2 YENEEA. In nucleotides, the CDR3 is TGTGCCAGCAGCTTAGGGGGACTAGCGGCCTACAATGAGCAGTTCTTC. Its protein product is CASSLGGLAAYNEQFF.